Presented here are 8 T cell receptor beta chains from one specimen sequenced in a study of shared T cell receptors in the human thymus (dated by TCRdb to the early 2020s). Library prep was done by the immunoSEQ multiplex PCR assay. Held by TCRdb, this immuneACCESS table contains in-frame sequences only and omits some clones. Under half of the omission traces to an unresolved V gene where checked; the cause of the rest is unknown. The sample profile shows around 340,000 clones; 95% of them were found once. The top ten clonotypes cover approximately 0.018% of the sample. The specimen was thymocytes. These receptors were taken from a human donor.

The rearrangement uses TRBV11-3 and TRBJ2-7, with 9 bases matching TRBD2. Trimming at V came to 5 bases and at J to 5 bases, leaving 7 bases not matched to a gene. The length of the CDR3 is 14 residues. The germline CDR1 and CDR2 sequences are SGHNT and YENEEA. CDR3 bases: TGTGCCAGCAGCCCCCGGACTAGCGCCGACGAGCAGTACTTC. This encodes CASSPRTSADEQYF.

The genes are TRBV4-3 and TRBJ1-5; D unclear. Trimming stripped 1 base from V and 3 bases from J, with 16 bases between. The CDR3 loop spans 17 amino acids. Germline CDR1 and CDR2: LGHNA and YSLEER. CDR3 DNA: TGCGCCAGCAGCCAAGCTTGCTGGGAAGCCCTCAATCAGCCCCAGCATTTT. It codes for CASSQACWEALNQPQHF.

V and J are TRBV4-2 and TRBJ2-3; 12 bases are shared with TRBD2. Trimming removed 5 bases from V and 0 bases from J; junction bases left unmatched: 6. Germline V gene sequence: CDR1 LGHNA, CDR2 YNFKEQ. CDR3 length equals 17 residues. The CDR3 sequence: CASSFRTSGVSTDTQYF. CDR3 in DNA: TGTGCCAGCAGCTTCCGGACTAGCGGGGTCAGCACAGATACGCAGTATTTT.

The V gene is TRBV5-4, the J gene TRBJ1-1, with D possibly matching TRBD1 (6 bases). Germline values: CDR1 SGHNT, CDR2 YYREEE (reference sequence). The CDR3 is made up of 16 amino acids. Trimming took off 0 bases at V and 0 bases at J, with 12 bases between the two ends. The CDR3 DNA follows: TGTGCCAGCAGCTTGGAAACAGGGTTTATGAACACTGAAGCTTTCTTT. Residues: CASSLETGFMNTEAFF. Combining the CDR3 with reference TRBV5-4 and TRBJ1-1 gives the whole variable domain ETGVTQSPTHLIKTRGQQVTLRCSSQSGHNTVSWYQQALGQGPQFIFQYYREEENGRGNFPPRFSGLQFPNYSSELNVNALELDDSALYLCASSLETGFMNTEAFFGQGTRLTVV.

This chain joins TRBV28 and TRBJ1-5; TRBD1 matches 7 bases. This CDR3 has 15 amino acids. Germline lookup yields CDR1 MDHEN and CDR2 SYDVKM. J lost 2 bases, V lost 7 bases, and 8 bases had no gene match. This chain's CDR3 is CASTHPGTGNQPQHF. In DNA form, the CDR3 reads TGTGCCAGCACACATCCCGGGACAGGCAATCAGCCCCAGCATTTT.

DNA of the CDR3: TGTGCCAGCAGTTTATGGGGAGTAGCGGGGGTTCCTCCCTACAATGAGCAGTTCTTC. Amino acid sequence: CASSLWGVAGVPPYNEQFF. The V and J genes are TRBV27 and TRBJ2-1, with 9 bases identical to TRBD2. The junction had 12 bases not matched to a gene; V was cut back by 1 base and J by 2 bases. The germline CDR1 and CDR2 sequences are MNHEY and SMNVEV (reference sequence). The CDR3 spans 19 residues.

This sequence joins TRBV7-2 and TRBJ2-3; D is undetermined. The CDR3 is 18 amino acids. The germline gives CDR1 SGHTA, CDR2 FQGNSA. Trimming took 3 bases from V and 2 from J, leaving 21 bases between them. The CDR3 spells CASSFPSAFTQNTDTQYF. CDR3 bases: TGTGCCAGCAGCTTCCCCAGCGCTTTCACCCAGAACACAGATACGCAGTATTTT.

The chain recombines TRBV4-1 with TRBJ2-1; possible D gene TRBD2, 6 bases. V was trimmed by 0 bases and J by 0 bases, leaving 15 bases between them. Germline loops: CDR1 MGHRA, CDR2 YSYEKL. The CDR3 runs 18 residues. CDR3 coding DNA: TGCGCCAGCAGCCAAGATCTAGGGAGGCGGGACTCCTACAATGAGCAGTTCTTC. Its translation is CASSQDLGRRDSYNEQFF.